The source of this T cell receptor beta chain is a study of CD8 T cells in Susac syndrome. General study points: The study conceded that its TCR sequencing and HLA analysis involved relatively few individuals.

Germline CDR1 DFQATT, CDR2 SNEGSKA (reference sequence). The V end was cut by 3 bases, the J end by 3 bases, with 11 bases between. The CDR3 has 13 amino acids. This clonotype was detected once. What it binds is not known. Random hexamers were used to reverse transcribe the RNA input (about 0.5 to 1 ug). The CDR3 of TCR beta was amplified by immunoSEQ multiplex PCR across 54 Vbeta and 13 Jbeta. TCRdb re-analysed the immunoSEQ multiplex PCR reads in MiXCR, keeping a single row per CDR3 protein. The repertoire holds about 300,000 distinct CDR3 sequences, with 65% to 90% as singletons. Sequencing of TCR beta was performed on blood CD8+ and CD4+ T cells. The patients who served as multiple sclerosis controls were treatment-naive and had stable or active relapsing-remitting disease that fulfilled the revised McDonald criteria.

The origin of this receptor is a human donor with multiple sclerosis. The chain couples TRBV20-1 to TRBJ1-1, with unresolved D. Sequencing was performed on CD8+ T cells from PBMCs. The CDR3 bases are TGCAGTGCTAGGCCAACATTGGACACTGAAGCTTTCTTT. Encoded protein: CSARPTLDTEAFF.